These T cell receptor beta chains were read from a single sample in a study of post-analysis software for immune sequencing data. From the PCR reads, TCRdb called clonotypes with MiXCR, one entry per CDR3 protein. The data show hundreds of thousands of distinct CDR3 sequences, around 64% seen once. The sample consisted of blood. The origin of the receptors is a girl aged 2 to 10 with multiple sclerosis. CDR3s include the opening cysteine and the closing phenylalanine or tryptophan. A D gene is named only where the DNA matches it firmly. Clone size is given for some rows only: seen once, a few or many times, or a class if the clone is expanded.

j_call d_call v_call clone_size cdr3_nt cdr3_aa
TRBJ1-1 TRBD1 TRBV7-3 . TGTGCCAGCAGCCAATGGGACAGGGGCACTGAAGCTTTCTTT CASSQWDRGTEAFF
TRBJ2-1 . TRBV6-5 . TGTGCCAGCAGTTCGCGAGGGGCACTAGTTGGTGAGCAGTTCTTC CASSSRGALVGEQFF
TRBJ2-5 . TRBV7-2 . TGTGCCAGCAGCTTAGTGGCGGGGCTCTTTCAAGAGACCCAGTACTTC CASSLVAGLFQETQYF
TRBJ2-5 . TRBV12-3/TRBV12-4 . TGTGCCAGCAGTCCTCCTCTCGCTGAGACCCAGTACTTC CASSPPLAETQYF
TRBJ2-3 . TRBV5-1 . TGCGCCAGCAGGGGTGGGGCCCGTATAAACACAGATACGCAGTATTTT CASRGGARINTDTQYF
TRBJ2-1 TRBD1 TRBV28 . TGTGCCAGCACCCCTCAGGGGACAGGGAGCTACAATGAGCAGTTCTTC CASTPQGTGSYNEQFF
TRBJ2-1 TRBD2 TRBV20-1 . TGCAGTGCTAGAGGCATATTAGCGGGAGTGGAGAATGAGCAGTTCTTC CSARGILAGVENEQFF
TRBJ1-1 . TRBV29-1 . TGCAGCGTATCCTTACAGGGAACGAACACTGAAGCTTTCTTT CSVSLQGTNTEAFF
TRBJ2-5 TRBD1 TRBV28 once TGTGCCAGCAGAACACCGGACAGGGAAGAGACCCAGTACTTC CASRTPDREETQYF
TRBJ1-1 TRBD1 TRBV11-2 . TGTGCCAGCAAGACCGGGACAGGGATCACTGAAGCTTTCTTT CASKTGTGITEAFF
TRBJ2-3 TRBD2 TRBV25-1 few TGTGCCAGCAGCGAACGTCCGGGACTAGCAGATACGCAGTATTTT CASSERPGLADTQYF
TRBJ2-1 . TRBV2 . TGTGCCAGCCACATCAGTAGCGAGACTGAGCAGTTCTTC CASHISSETEQFF
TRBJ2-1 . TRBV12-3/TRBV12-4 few TGTGCCAGCAGCCGACAGGTAGTTGAGCAGTTCTTC CASSRQVVEQFF
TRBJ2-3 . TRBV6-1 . TGCGCCAGCAGTGAAGTTATAGCACCGACAGATACGCAGTATTTT CASSEVIAPTDTQYF
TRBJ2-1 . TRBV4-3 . TGCGCCAGCAGCCAAGATAGTCCGGGGGCCCCTTACAATGAGCAGTTCTTC CASSQDSPGAPYNEQFF
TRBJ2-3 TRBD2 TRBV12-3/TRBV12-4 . TGTGCCAGCAGTTTAGCCGGACTAGGTATCCCAGATACGCAGTATTTT CASSLAGLGIPDTQYF
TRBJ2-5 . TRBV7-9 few TGTGCCAGCAGCTGGGCAGGGACGCAGACCCAGTACTTC CASSWAGTQTQYF
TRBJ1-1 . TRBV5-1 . TGCGCCAGCAGCTCCGAGGGACTGCCGAACACTGAAGCTTTCTTT CASSSEGLPNTEAFF
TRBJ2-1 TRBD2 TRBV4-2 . TGTGCCAGCAGCCACCGAGCGGGAGGGAGCTCCTACAATGAGCAGTTCTTC CASSHRAGGSSYNEQFF
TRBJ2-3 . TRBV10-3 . TGTGCCACGAGTGCGGCTGGGGTAGTCACAGATACGCAGTATTTT CATSAAGVVTDTQYF
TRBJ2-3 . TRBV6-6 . TGTGCCAGCAGTTACTCCCCGGCGGTAAGGCCAGATACGCAGTATTTT CASSYSPAVRPDTQYF
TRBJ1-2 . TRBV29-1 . TGCAGCGTTGGCGGCTCGGGGAATGGCTACACCTTC CSVGGSGNGYTF
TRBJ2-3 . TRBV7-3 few TGTGCCAGCGGCTGGGGGGCGGCAGATACGCAGTATTTT CASGWGAADTQYF
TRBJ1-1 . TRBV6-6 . TGTGCCAGCAGTGCGGCGGGGGTGAACACTGAAGCTTTCTTT CASSAAGVNTEAFF
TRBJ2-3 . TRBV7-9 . TGTGCCAGCAGCTTAGGAGGCTGGACAGATACGCGGTATTTT CASSLGGWTDTRYF
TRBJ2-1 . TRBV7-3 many TGTGCCAGCAGCTTAACGCACGACAATGAGCAGTTCTTC CASSLTHDNEQFF
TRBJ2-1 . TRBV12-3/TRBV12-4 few TGTGCCAGCAGTCCCCCCCCCGAATACAATGAGCAGTTCTTC CASSPPPEYNEQFF
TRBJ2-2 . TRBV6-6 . TGTGCCAGCAGGGATAGCGGCGTGAACACCGGGGAGCTGTTTTTT CASRDSGVNTGELFF
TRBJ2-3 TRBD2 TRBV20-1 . TGCAGTGCTAGTGACTCTCGCGGGAGCGACGATACGCAGTATTTT CSASDSRGSDDTQYF
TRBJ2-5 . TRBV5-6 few TGTGCCAGCAGCTCTTTACACACTTCAGAGACCCAGTACTTC CASSSLHTSETQYF
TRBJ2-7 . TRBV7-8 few TGTGCCAGCAGCACGCATGGACTGTCCTACGAGCAGTACTTC CASSTHGLSYEQYF
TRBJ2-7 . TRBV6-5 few TGTGCCAGCGCCCAGGGGTCCCCCTACGAGCAGTACTTC CASAQGSPYEQYF
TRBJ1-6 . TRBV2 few TGTGCCAGCAATAAAGACAGCTCCTATAATTCACCCCTCCACTTT CASNKDSSYNSPLHF
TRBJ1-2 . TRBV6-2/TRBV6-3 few TGTGCCAGCAGTTACGATGGGCGACCAGGGGTTTATGGCTACACCTTC CASSYDGRPGVYGYTF
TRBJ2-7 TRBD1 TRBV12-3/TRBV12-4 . TGTGCCAGCAGCTTTAAATCGACAGGGGGATCCTACGAGCAGTACTTC CASSFKSTGGSYEQYF
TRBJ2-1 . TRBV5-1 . TGCGCCAGCAGCTTACCAGGGCCCCTTTACAATGAGCTGTTCTTC CASSLPGPLYNELFF
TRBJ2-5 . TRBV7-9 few TGTGCCAGCAGCTTAGAGAACAGGGAGGAGACCCAGTACTTC CASSLENREETQYF
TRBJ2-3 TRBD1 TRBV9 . TGTGCCAGCAGCGCCGGGACAGGGAAGGATACGCAGTATTTT CASSAGTGKDTQYF
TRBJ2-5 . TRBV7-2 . TGTGCCAGCAGCTTTCGTGTTGGGACACCAAAAGAGACCCAGTACTTC CASSFRVGTPKETQYF
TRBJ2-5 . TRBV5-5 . TGTGCCAGCAGCTTGGCCATAAGGGGCTGGGAGACCCAGTACTTC CASSLAIRGWETQYF
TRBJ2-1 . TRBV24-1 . TGTGCCACCAGTGACCCCCTTAATGAGCAGTTCTTC CATSDPLNEQFF
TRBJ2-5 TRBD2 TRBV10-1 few TGCGCCAGCAGTGCTAGCGGGAGGATGGAGCTGTACTTC CASSASGRMELYF